This is a list of T cell receptor beta chains from one sample in a study of shared clonotypes between healthy human individuals. Assay used: immunoSEQ multiplex PCR; TCRdb lists only in-frame clones, some missing. The data contain 780,000 or so clones, 72% of them singletons. Sequences were obtained from memory CD4+ T cells sorted from blood. These receptors all stem from a woman aged 25 to 45 in good health. Both conserved end residues are part of each CDR3. Fields, in order: clone size, D gene, J gene, V gene, CDR3 protein, CDR3 DNA. D genes are given only for firm matches. Clone size, where shown, is once, few, many, or a class for clones that have expanded.

clone_size: .; d_call: .; j_call: TRBJ2-2; v_call: TRBV5-6; cdr3_aa: CASSRARTGELFF; cdr3_nt: TGTGCCAGCAGCCGTGCTCGCACCGGGGAGCTGTTTTTT
clone_size: .; d_call: .; j_call: TRBJ1-1; v_call: TRBV2; cdr3_aa: CASSERDLRMNTEAFF; cdr3_nt: TGTGCCAGCAGTGAAAGGGACTTACGAATGAACACTGAAGCTTTCTTT
clone_size: .; d_call: .; j_call: TRBJ2-1; v_call: TRBV12-1; cdr3_aa: CASSPIAGAGRNEQFF; cdr3_nt: TGTGCCAGCAGCCCCATAGCGGGAGCAGGGAGGAATGAGCAGTTCTTC
clone_size: .; d_call: .; j_call: TRBJ2-7; v_call: TRBV19; cdr3_aa: CASRKSGTLTPYEQYF; cdr3_nt: TGTGCCAGTAGAAAATCCGGGACCTTGACCCCCTACGAGCAGTACTTC
clone_size: .; d_call: TRBD1; j_call: TRBJ2-1; v_call: TRBV5-1; cdr3_aa: CASSSTGGSYNEQFF; cdr3_nt: TGCGCCAGCAGTTCGACAGGGGGGTCCTACAATGAGCAGTTCTTC
clone_size: .; d_call: .; j_call: TRBJ2-6; v_call: TRBV19; cdr3_aa: CASTISWGASGANVLTF; cdr3_nt: TGTGCCAGTACCATTTCTTGGGGGGCCTCTGGGGCCAACGTCCTGACTTTC
clone_size: .; d_call: TRBD2; j_call: TRBJ2-7; v_call: TRBV6-6; cdr3_aa: CASRPPSGRDEQYF; cdr3_nt: TGTGCCAGCAGACCCCCTAGCGGGAGAGACGAGCAGTACTTC
clone_size: few; d_call: .; j_call: TRBJ1-2; v_call: TRBV13; cdr3_aa: CASSLRGSYGYTF; cdr3_nt: TGTGCCAGCAGCTTGAGGGGGTCATATGGCTACACCTTC
clone_size: .; d_call: .; j_call: TRBJ1-1; v_call: TRBV7-3; cdr3_aa: CASSLGHDTEAFF; cdr3_nt: TGTGCCAGCAGCTTAGGACACGACACTGAAGCTTTCTTT
clone_size: .; d_call: .; j_call: TRBJ2-6; v_call: TRBV9; cdr3_aa: CASSSRQVVSGANVLTF; cdr3_nt: TGTGCCAGTTCCTCGCGGCAGGTAGTCTCTGGGGCCAACGTCCTGACTTTC
clone_size: .; d_call: .; j_call: TRBJ2-2; v_call: TRBV5-5; cdr3_aa: CASSFSRGANTGELFF; cdr3_nt: TGTGCCAGCAGCTTTTCCCGGGGTGCGAACACCGGGGAGCTGTTTTTT
clone_size: .; d_call: TRBD1; j_call: TRBJ1-5; v_call: TRBV6-1; cdr3_aa: CASWEWTGQNQPQHF; cdr3_nt: TGTGCTAGTTGGGAATGGACAGGGCAGAATCAGCCCCAGCATTTT
clone_size: .; d_call: .; j_call: TRBJ1-2; v_call: TRBV6-1; cdr3_aa: CASRMDANYGYTF; cdr3_nt: TGTGCCAGCAGGATGGACGCCAACTATGGCTACACCTTC
clone_size: .; d_call: TRBD2; j_call: TRBJ2-1; v_call: TRBV7-8; cdr3_aa: CASSLVKTSGRATDNEQFF; cdr3_nt: TGTGCCAGCAGCTTAGTAAAGACTAGCGGGAGGGCCACCGACAATGAGCAGTTCTTC
clone_size: .; d_call: .; j_call: TRBJ2-1; v_call: TRBV28; cdr3_aa: CASRPGGPAYNEQFF; cdr3_nt: TGTGCCAGCAGGCCCGGAGGACCCGCCTACAATGAGCAGTTCTTC
clone_size: few; d_call: .; j_call: TRBJ1-4; v_call: TRBV2; cdr3_aa: CASRQRHNEKLFF; cdr3_nt: TGTGCCAGCAGACAAAGACATAATGAAAAACTGTTTTTT
clone_size: .; d_call: .; j_call: TRBJ1-1; v_call: TRBV5-4; cdr3_aa: CASSLISAQRAFF; cdr3_nt: TGTGCCAGCAGCTTGATTTCGGCCCAAAGGGCTTTCTTT
clone_size: .; d_call: .; j_call: TRBJ2-7; v_call: TRBV19; cdr3_aa: CASSITRDYEQYF; cdr3_nt: TGTGCCAGCAGTATCACGCGGGATTACGAGCAGTACTTC
clone_size: .; d_call: .; j_call: TRBJ1-1; v_call: TRBV6-6; cdr3_aa: CASSYSRRVNTEAFF; cdr3_nt: TGTGCCAGCAGTTACTCTCGGCGGGTGAACACTGAAGCTTTCTTT
clone_size: .; d_call: .; j_call: TRBJ2-2; v_call: TRBV10-2; cdr3_aa: CASSEWRGTHDPTGELFF; cdr3_nt: TGCGCCAGCAGTGAATGGAGGGGGACCCATGACCCTACCGGGGAGCTGTTTTTT
clone_size: .; d_call: TRBD2; j_call: TRBJ2-1; v_call: TRBV5-6; cdr3_aa: CASRRLAGALNEQFF; cdr3_nt: TGTGCCAGCAGGAGACTAGCGGGAGCTTTAAATGAGCAGTTCTTC
clone_size: many; d_call: .; j_call: TRBJ2-6; v_call: TRBV2; cdr3_aa: CASSGSPYSGANVLTF; cdr3_nt: TGTGCCAGCAGTGGGTCGCCCTACTCTGGGGCCAACGTCCTGACTTTC
clone_size: .; d_call: TRBD1; j_call: TRBJ2-1; v_call: TRBV28; cdr3_aa: CASRNRGSPNEQFF; cdr3_nt: TGTGCCAGCAGAAACAGGGGGAGCCCCAATGAGCAGTTCTTC
clone_size: .; d_call: .; j_call: TRBJ2-7; v_call: TRBV5-4; cdr3_aa: CASSLDRMGEQYF; cdr3_nt: TGTGCCAGCAGCTTGGACCGAATGGGCGAGCAGTACTTC
clone_size: .; d_call: TRBD2; j_call: TRBJ2-3; v_call: TRBV7-9; cdr3_aa: CASSDASLAGVIDTQYF; cdr3_nt: TGTGCCAGCAGCGACGCGAGTCTAGCGGGAGTGATAGATACGCAGTATTTT
clone_size: many; d_call: TRBD1; j_call: TRBJ1-2; v_call: TRBV5-1; cdr3_aa: CASSLASQGENYGYTF; cdr3_nt: TGCGCCAGCAGCTTGGCCAGTCAGGGGGAAAACTATGGCTACACCTTC
clone_size: .; d_call: TRBD2; j_call: TRBJ2-1; v_call: TRBV7-2; cdr3_aa: CASSLMAGAKNEQFF; cdr3_nt: TGTGCCAGCAGCTTAATGGCGGGAGCAAAGAATGAGCAGTTCTTC
clone_size: .; d_call: TRBD2; j_call: TRBJ2-2; v_call: TRBV2; cdr3_aa: CASIRPSGRWTGELFF; cdr3_nt: TGTGCCAGCATTCGGCCTAGCGGGAGGTGGACCGGGGAGCTGTTTTTT
clone_size: .; d_call: TRBD1; j_call: TRBJ2-7; v_call: TRBV6-1; cdr3_aa: CASSEGGQGLYEQYF; cdr3_nt: TGTGCCAGCAGTGAAGGGGGACAGGGGTTGTACGAGCAGTACTTC
clone_size: .; d_call: .; j_call: TRBJ1-1; v_call: TRBV27; cdr3_aa: CASSLLVNTEAFF; cdr3_nt: TGTGCCAGCAGTTTACTCGTGAACACTGAAGCTTTCTTT
clone_size: .; d_call: .; j_call: TRBJ2-5; v_call: TRBV4-1; cdr3_aa: CASNQEEGRETQYF; cdr3_nt: TGCGCCAGCAACCAGGAGGAGGGCCGAGAGACCCAGTACTTC
clone_size: .; d_call: TRBD1; j_call: TRBJ1-1; v_call: TRBV6-1; cdr3_aa: CASRDRVTEAFF; cdr3_nt: TGTGCCAGCAGGGACAGGGTTACTGAAGCTTTCTTT
clone_size: .; d_call: TRBD1; j_call: TRBJ2-7; v_call: TRBV11-2; cdr3_aa: CASSYRDRGGYEQYF; cdr3_nt: TGTGCCAGCAGCTACCGGGACAGGGGTGGGTACGAGCAGTACTTC
clone_size: .; d_call: TRBD1; j_call: TRBJ2-3; v_call: TRBV27; cdr3_aa: CASRAGTGGTDTQYF; cdr3_nt: TGTGCCAGCAGAGCCGGGACAGGGGGCACAGATACGCAGTATTTT
clone_size: few; d_call: TRBD1; j_call: TRBJ1-1; v_call: TRBV29-1; cdr3_aa: CSVLQGAAEAFF; cdr3_nt: TGCAGCGTTTTACAGGGGGCGGCTGAAGCTTTCTTT
clone_size: many; d_call: .; j_call: TRBJ2-2; v_call: TRBV7-9; cdr3_aa: CASSLAGQADGELFF; cdr3_nt: TGTGCCAGCAGCTTAGCGGGGCAGGCGGACGGGGAGCTGTTTTTT
clone_size: .; d_call: TRBD2; j_call: TRBJ2-1; v_call: TRBV28; cdr3_aa: CASRPRRGEAGARGNEQFF; cdr3_nt: TGTGCCAGCAGACCCCGCCGGGGAGAGGCGGGAGCCCGCGGAAATGAGCAGTTCTTC
clone_size: .; d_call: .; j_call: TRBJ1-2; v_call: TRBV11-2; cdr3_aa: CASSLDSWGGYTF; cdr3_nt: TGTGCCAGCAGCTTAGATTCGTGGGGTGGCTACACCTTC
clone_size: .; d_call: .; j_call: TRBJ2-7; v_call: TRBV2; cdr3_aa: CASSLRPNTGEQYF; cdr3_nt: TGTGCCAGCAGCCTGAGGCCGAACACCGGCGAGCAGTACTTC
clone_size: .; d_call: .; j_call: TRBJ1-2; v_call: TRBV2; cdr3_aa: CASSGINYGYTF; cdr3_nt: TGTGCCAGCAGTGGGATTAACTATGGCTACACCTTC
clone_size: .; d_call: TRBD1; j_call: TRBJ1-1; v_call: TRBV30; cdr3_aa: CAWGGTGMNTEAFF; cdr3_nt: TGTGCCTGGGGCGGGACAGGCATGAACACTGAAGCTTTCTTT
clone_size: .; d_call: .; j_call: TRBJ2-4; v_call: TRBV28; cdr3_aa: CASSLVVVGAKNIQYF; cdr3_nt: TGTGCCAGCAGTTTGGTGGTGGTTGGGGCCAAAAACATTCAGTACTTC
clone_size: .; d_call: TRBD1; j_call: TRBJ1-4; v_call: TRBV2; cdr3_aa: CASKLQGALGEKLFF; cdr3_nt: TGTGCCAGCAAACTACAGGGGGCGTTAGGTGAAAAACTGTTTTTT
clone_size: .; d_call: TRBD1; j_call: TRBJ2-3; v_call: TRBV2; cdr3_aa: CASSHTITSGTGGTDTQYF; cdr3_nt: TGTGCCAGCAGCCATACCATTACCTCCGGGACAGGGGGCACAGATACGCAGTATTTT
clone_size: few; d_call: .; j_call: TRBJ2-7; v_call: TRBV10-3; cdr3_aa: CAIRYREKSSYEQYF; cdr3_nt: TGTGCCATCCGCTACAGGGAAAAGAGCTCCTACGAGCAGTACTTC
clone_size: .; d_call: .; j_call: TRBJ1-1; v_call: TRBV6-5; cdr3_aa: CASSDLTDNTEAFF; cdr3_nt: TGTGCCAGCAGCGACCTGACAGACAACACTGAAGCTTTCTTT